A single sample gave rise to the 24 T cell receptor beta chains below, sequenced in a study of T cell repertoires in cytomegalovirus infection. TCRdb redid the calling of the reads with MiXCR, one entry per CDR3 protein. The sample yields around 630,000 distinct CDR3 sequences, 20% to 25% seen once. The source material was CD8+ T cells from PBMCs. The receptor set was obtained from a human donor in good health (CMV status not recorded). Some clones in this sample may be carry-over from other donors' samples.

The chain has TRBV14 and TRBJ2-1; D uncertain. This CDR3 spans 12 amino acids. Germline-derived CDR1 and CDR2 are SGHDN and FVKESK. Trimming shortened V by 4 bases and J by 5 bases, and 6 bases separated the two germline ends. As DNA, the CDR3 is TGTGCCAGCAGCCGGCGGAACAATGAGCAGTTCTTC. This translates into CASSRRNNEQFF. Using reference TRBV14 and TRBJ2-1 for the parts outside the CDR3, the full variable domain is EAGVTQFPSHSVIEKGQTVTLRCDPISGHDNLYWYRRVMGKEIKFLLHFVKESKQDESGMPNNRFLAERTGGTYSTLKVQPAELEDSGVYFCASSRRNNEQFFGPGTRLTVL.

This clonotype has just a few counts. This sequence joins TRBV7-6 and TRBJ2-1, with D hard to call. CDR1 is SGHVS and CDR2 is FNYEAQ in the germline V gene. With 1 base removed from V and 8 bases from J, the gap between germline ends came to 12 bases. The CDR3 extends over 14 amino acids. The chain's CDR3 is CASSLGTSVDEQFF. CDR3 nucleotides: TGTGCCAGCAGCTTAGGGACGTCCGTAGATGAGCAGTTCTTC. Filled out from reference TRBV7-6 and TRBJ2-1, the complete variable domain reads GAGVSQSPRYKVTKRGQDVALRCDPISGHVSLYWYRQALGQGPEFLTYFNYEAQQDKSGLPNDRFSAERPEGSISTLTIQRTEQRDSAMYRCASSLGTSVDEQFFGPGTRLTVL.

This clonotype appeared a few times. V usage is TRBV20-1 and J usage is TRBJ2-1; 11 positions agree with TRBD2. Germline V gene data show CDR1 as DFQATT and CDR2 as SNEGSKA (reference sequence). The CDR3 runs to 14 residues. V dropped 3 bases and J dropped 9; count of bases not matched to a gene: 7. The CDR3 DNA reads as TGCAGTGCTAGGGCTAGCGGGGGGTGGAGTGAGCAGTTCTTC. Its protein is CSARASGGWSEQFF.

V usage is TRBV10-3 and J usage is TRBJ2-7; D assignment may be TRBD1 or TRBD2 (6 bases each). Deletions cut 0 bases from V and 4 bases from J, with 13 bases between. This CDR3 is 15 amino acids long. The germline gives CDR1 ENHRY, CDR2 SYGVKD. The chain's CDR3 is CAISESGPGAYEQYF. In DNA form, the CDR3 reads TGTGCCATCAGTGAGTCGGGACCGGGGGCGTACGAGCAGTACTTC.

This clonotype was picked up a small number of times. CDR3 bases: TGCGCCAGCAGCTCAAGAGATGACGGGGGGAACATTCAGTACTTC. It yields the protein CASSSRDDGGNIQYF. V is TRBV5-1 and J is TRBJ2-4; 7 bases match TRBD2. The germline CDR1 and CDR2 sequences are SGHRS and YFSETQ. There are 15 residues in the CDR3. Trimming at V came to 3 bases and at J to 7 bases, leaving 10 bases not matched to a gene.

This chain links TRBV7-9 with TRBJ2-1; 11 positions agree with TRBD2. V lost 5 bases to trimming and J lost 0 bases; unmatched junction nucleotides: 9. Germline V gene lookup returns CDR1 SEHNR and CDR2 FQNEAQ (reference sequence). This CDR3 is built from 18 residues. CDR3 region: CASSAAILAGVSYNEQFF. CDR3 DNA sequence: TGTGCCAGCAGCGCCGCTATACTAGCGGGGGTCTCCTACAATGAGCAGTTCTTC.

This clonotype was counted ten times or more. The V and J genes are TRBV7-9 and TRBJ1-6, with 9 positions matching TRBD1. CDR1 is SEHNR and CDR2 is FQNEAQ in the germline V gene (reference sequence). This CDR3 comprises 14 residues. The junction had 4 bases not matched to a gene; V was cut back by 5 bases and J by 8 bases. The CDR3 loop is CASSPGTGYSPLHF. The CDR3 DNA reads as TGTGCCAGCAGCCCCGGGACAGGGTATTCACCCCTCCACTTT.

The chain links TRBV14 to TRBJ1-1, with D possibly matching TRBD1 (5 bases). CDR1 is SGHDN and CDR2 is FVKESK in the germline V gene. CDR3 size: 16 residues. V dropped 0 bases and J dropped 0 bases, with 11 bases sitting between them. The CDR3 nucleotides are TGTGCCAGCAGCCAAGACATTCAGGGCATGAACACTGAAGCTTTCTTT. It translates to CASSQDIQGMNTEAFF.

The chain employs TRBV10-3 and TRBJ2-3; 7 nucleotides agree with TRBD1. Germline V CDR1 and CDR2: ENHRY, SYGVKD. The CDR3 contains 16 residues. V gave up 4 bases and J gave up 1 base; unmatched junction bases: 8. The CDR3 here is CAISAPQGVGTDTQYF. The CDR3 DNA reads as TGTGCCATCAGTGCTCCTCAGGGGGTTGGCACAGATACGCAGTATTTT.

This clonotype has only a few counts. The genes are TRBV7-9 and TRBJ2-5; the match to TRBD2 covers 9 bases. Trimming removed 6 bases from V and 8 bases from J; junction bases left unmatched: 10. Germline V gives CDR1 SEHNR, CDR2 FQNEAQ (reference sequence). There are 14 residues in the CDR3. The CDR3 DNA is TGTGCCAGCAGTACAAGCGGGGGGAAGAGAACCCAGTACTTC. Amino acid sequence: CASSTSGGKRTQYF.

The chain couples TRBV10-3 to TRBJ1-5; 9 bases map to TRBD1. V trimming: 3 bases; J trimming: 6 bases; junction bases outside the gene matches: 9. This CDR3 is 16 amino acids long. Germline V CDR1 and CDR2: ENHRY, SYGVKD. The chain's CDR3 is CAISETGGRGFQPQHF. The CDR3 region has the DNA TGTGCCATCAGTGAAACAGGGGGCAGAGGGTTTCAGCCCCAGCATTTT.

This clonotype was recorded many times. DNA for the CDR3: TGTGCCAGCAGCCAGACTGGCGAGGCCTACGAGCAGTACTTC. Translated, it gives CASSQTGEAYEQYF. This chain joins TRBV7-6 and TRBJ2-7; D not certain. The V gene's germline CDR1 is SGHVS and CDR2 FNYEAQ. The CDR3 runs 14 residues. V lost 5 bases, J lost 2 bases, and 13 bases lay in between.

V gene TRBV12-3 or TRBV12-4 combines with J gene TRBJ1-6, with TRBD1 as a possible D gene (5 bases). The CDR3 is 12 residues long. The V end lost 10 bases, the J end lost 8 bases, and 12 bases lay between the germline ends. This CDR3 is CAISAGYSPLHF. The CDR3 DNA is TGTGCCATAAGTGCAGGGTATTCACCCCTCCACTTT.

At least ten counts were recorded for this clonotype. V gene TRBV7-6 combines with J gene TRBJ2-3; the D is unclear. CDR3 length: 15 residues. V dropped 4 bases and J dropped 3 bases, with 14 bases sitting between them. In germline, CDR1 is SGHVS, CDR2 FNYEAQ. This CDR3 is CASSYPRVGTDTQYF. CDR3 nucleotide sequence: TGTGCCAGCAGCTACCCCCGCGTGGGGACAGATACGCAGTATTTT.

This clonotype was detected many times. V gene TRBV7-9 combines with J gene TRBJ2-7; TRBD2 might be the D (6 bases). V lost 4 bases and J lost 2, with 21 bases in between. Germline V gives CDR1 SEHNR, CDR2 FQNEAQ (reference sequence). The CDR3 loop spans 17 amino acids. The CDR3, as DNA: TGTGCCAGCAGCTCTTACCCCGGGACTGAAGAGACCTACGAGCAGTACTTC. This codes for CASSSYPGTEETYEQYF.

The genes are TRBV7-4 and TRBJ1-1; possible D gene TRBD1, 5 bases. This CDR3 is built from 15 residues. Germline CDR1 and CDR2: SGHVT and SQSDAQ. With 7 bases removed from V and 1 base from J, the gap between germline ends came to 16 bases. CDR3 nucleotide sequence: TGTGCCAGCAATTGGGACGGAACTTCGAACACTGAAGCTTTCTTT. It encodes CASNWDGTSNTEAFF.

The rearrangement links TRBV29-1 to TRBJ2-3; TRBD1 aligns across 9 bases. V was pared by 4 bases and J by 4 bases, with 9 bases of the junction left unmatched. The CDR3 runs 15 residues. Germline CDR1 is SQVTM and CDR2 is ANQGSEA. The CDR3, as DNA: TGCAGCGTTGTGGCGGGACAGGGCTTCGCAGATACGCAGTATTTT. Its translation: CSVVAGQGFADTQYF.

The gene calls are TRBV2 and TRBJ2-5, with a possible D match to TRBD1 (6 bases). V lost 5 bases, J lost 4 bases, and 17 bases lay in between. CDR1 and CDR2 from the germline V gene are SNHLY and FYNNEI. The CDR3 totals 15 residues. CDR3: CASSPGTNIGETQYF. In DNA, the CDR3 is TGTGCCAGCAGTCCCGGGACAAATATTGGAGAGACCCAGTACTTC.

The chain uses TRBV5-1 and TRBJ2-1; 7 bases map to TRBD1. The length of the CDR3 is 15 residues. The germline V gene encodes CDR1 SGHRS and CDR2 YFSETQ. V trimming: 9 bases; J trimming: 5 bases; junction bases outside the gene matches: 14. The CDR3 is CANSQRQGRHNEQFF. CDR3 nucleotide sequence: TGCGCCAACAGTCAGAGACAGGGTCGGCACAATGAGCAGTTCTTC.

This clonotype was seen only a few times. The rearrangement links TRBV29-1 to TRBJ2-7; a weak D match, TRBD1 (6 bases). CDR3 length equals 17 residues. The V and J ends lost 1 base and 0 bases respectively, with 19 bases between them. Germline V CDR1 and CDR2: SQVTM, ANQGSEA. The CDR3 nucleotides read TGCAGCGTTGAAGGGCCCCTGGGACACTCCAGCTCCTACGAGCAGTACTTC. Translating gives CSVEGPLGHSSSYEQYF.

V and J are TRBV7-3 and TRBJ2-7; 8 bases line up with TRBD1. Germline CDR1 is SGHTA and CDR2 is FQGTGA. After removal of 5 bases from V and 3 bases from J, the junction contained 30 bases not matched to a gene. The CDR3 totals 22 residues. CDR3 loop: CASSPRSGAGTGEIWMVYEQYF. The CDR3, as DNA: TGTGCCAGCAGCCCTAGATCGGGGGCCGGGACAGGCGAAATTTGGATGGTCTACGAGCAGTACTTC. Full variable domain (remainder filled in from reference TRBV7-3 and TRBJ2-7): GAGVSQTPSNKVTEKGKYVELRCDPISGHTALYWYRQSLGQGPEFLIYFQGTGAADDSGLPNDRFFAVRPEGSVSTLKIQRTERGDSAVYLCASSPRSGAGTGEIWMVYEQYFGPGTRLTVT.

This clonotype was counted many times. CDR3 region: CASSPTTGPGANVLTF. In DNA form, the CDR3 reads TGTGCCAGCAGTCCAACGACAGGGCCTGGGGCCAACGTCCTGACTTTC. The chain employs TRBV6-6 and TRBJ2-6, with 7 bases matching TRBD1. CDR1 and CDR2 from the germline V gene are MNHNY and SVGAGI (reference sequence). This CDR3 has 16 amino acids. After removal of 5 bases from V and 2 bases from J, the junction contained 6 bases not matched to a gene.

This chain connects TRBV6-6 to TRBJ2-1, with 10 bases that match TRBD2. Germline V gene lookup returns CDR1 MNHNY and CDR2 SVGAGI (reference sequence). The length of the CDR3 is 16 residues. V lost 7 bases and J lost 9; bases outside the gene matches: 15. In nucleotides, the CDR3 is TGTGCCAGCACCATCCATGGGCTAGCGGGGGACAGTGAGCAGTTCTTC. It is translated as CASTIHGLAGDSEQFF.

Notes on this clonotype: The germline gene is not matched at one end of the junction; a read error may be the cause. The chain uses TRBV12-3 or TRBV12-4 and TRBJ2-2; D may match TRBD1 or TRBD2 (5 bases each). The length of the CDR3 is 15 residues. CDR3 nucleotides: TGTGTCAGCAGTTTAGCGCCAAGGGGCACCGGGGAGCTGTTTTTT. Protein sequence: CVSSLAPRGTGELFF.